Presented here are 16 T cell receptor beta chains from one specimen sequenced in a study of CD8 T cells in Susac syndrome. When the RNA was reverse transcribed, random hexamers were used with an input of about 0.5 to 1 ug. TCRdb passed the immunoSEQ multiplex PCR reads through MiXCR, listing each CDR3 protein once. The sample shows around 150,000 distinct CDR3 sequences, 85% to 95% of them seen only once. Sequencing was done on a sample of CD8+ T cells from PBMCs. Every receptor here comes from a human donor with Susac syndrome.

The chain combines TRBV9 with TRBJ2-7, with 15 bases fitting TRBD2. J was trimmed by 3 bases and V by 3 bases; bases with no gene match: 1. In germline, CDR1 is SGDLS, CDR2 YYNGEE. The CDR3 extends over 15 amino acids. The CDR3 nucleotides are TGTGCCAGCAGCGAGGGACTAGCGGGAGGCTACGAGCAGTACTTC. This sequence encodes CASSEGLAGGYEQYF.

The chain links TRBV27 to TRBJ1-5; D is possibly TRBD1 (6 bases). Germline CDR1 MNHEY, CDR2 SMNVEV (reference sequence). The CDR3 contains 14 residues. Trimming took off 3 bases at V and 7 bases at J, with 13 bases between the two ends. The CDR3 reads CASSLGMGGQPQHF. CDR3 in DNA: TGTGCCAGCAGTTTGGGGATGGGGGGCCAGCCCCAGCATTTT.

The chain uses TRBV11-2 and TRBJ2-1, with TRBD2 identical over 9 bases. Unmatched junction bases numbered 7, after V lost 2 bases and J lost 8 bases. Germline CDR1 SGHAT, CDR2 FQNNGV. This CDR3 has 15 amino acids. Here the CDR3 reads CASSLTVAGAHEQFF. In DNA form, the CDR3 reads TGTGCCAGCAGCTTAACGGTAGCGGGAGCCCATGAGCAGTTCTTC.

This clonotype was detected only once. The V call is TRBV6-6, the J call TRBJ1-3; D remains unclear. CDR3 length equals 13 residues. The germline V gene has CDR1 MNHNY and CDR2 SVGAGI (reference sequence). The germline V and J ends were trimmed by 9 bases and 2 bases, with 11 bases remaining between them. CDR3: CASLWGTGNTIYF. CDR3 coding DNA: TGTGCCAGTTTATGGGGAACTGGAAACACCATATATTTT.

This chain uses TRBV29-1 with TRBJ1-1; maybe TRBD1 (5 bases). The CDR3 has 13 amino acids. CDR1 SQVTM and CDR2 ANQGSEA come from the germline V gene. Trimming removed 7 bases from V and 5 bases from J, with 17 bases in between. Written as DNA, the CDR3 is TGCAGCGGTGGTGGGGGGTTCGGAACTGAAGCTTTCTTT. Translating gives CSGGGGFGTEAFF. The whole variable domain, filled in from reference TRBV29-1 and TRBJ1-1, reads SAVISQKPSRDICQRGTSLTIQCQVDSQVTMMFWYRQQPGQSLTLIATANQGSEATYESGFVIDKFPISRPNLTFSTLTVSNMSPEDSSIYLCSGGGGFGTEAFFGQGTRLTVV.

This chain uses TRBV24-1 with TRBJ2-1; 9 bases agree with TRBD1. The junction had 3 bases not matched to a gene; V was cut back by 7 bases and J by 6 bases. Germline CDR1 KGHDR, CDR2 SFDVKD. The CDR3 loop spans 13 amino acids. The CDR3, as DNA: TGTGCCACCAGGGACAGGGGCCCCAATGAGCAGTTCTTC. Translation: CATRDRGPNEQFF.

V usage is TRBV28 and J usage is TRBJ2-3; no clear D gene. V dropped 1 base and J dropped 0 bases, with 8 bases sitting between them. CDR1 and CDR2 from the germline V gene are MDHEN and SYDVKM. This CDR3 region has 15 residues. The CDR3 nucleotides are TGTGCCAGCAGTTTATTACCTAGAAGCACAGATACGCAGTATTTT. This gives the protein CASSLLPRSTDTQYF.

There are a few counts of this clonotype. The V and J genes are TRBV12-3 or TRBV12-4 and TRBJ2-2; D ambiguous. V was trimmed by 5 bases and J by 4 bases, leaving 5 bases between them. This CDR3 is 12 amino acids long. CDR3 sequence (DNA): TGTGCCAGCAGTCCCTCCACCGGGGAGCTGTTTTTT. Translating gives CASSPSTGELFF.

V is TRBV4-1 and J is TRBJ2-7, with D possibly called TRBD1 or TRBD2 (6 bases each). V lost 1 base, J lost 5 bases, and 12 bases lay in between. The CDR3 consists of 14 residues. The germline V gene encodes CDR1 MGHRA and CDR2 YSYEKL. This CDR3 is CASSQVRGAHEQYF. Written as DNA, the CDR3 is TGCGCCAGCAGCCAAGTAAGGGGGGCTCACGAGCAGTACTTC.

This chain connects TRBV7-9 to TRBJ2-3; TRBD2 aligns across 10 bases. The CDR3 covers 16 residues. CDR1 and CDR2 from the germline V gene are SEHNR and FQNEAQ (reference sequence). Germline trimming cut 1 base from V and 1 base from J; bases unmatched to any gene: 2. CDR3 loop: CASSLGGLAGTDTQYF. As DNA, the CDR3 is TGTGCCAGCAGCTTAGGTGGACTAGCGGGCACAGATACGCAGTATTTT.

The J gene is TRBJ2-1, the V gene TRBV6-2 or TRBV6-3; weak D call: TRBD2 (8 bases). Germline CDR1 MNHEY, CDR2 SVGEGT. The germline V and J ends were trimmed by 6 bases and 8 bases, with 17 bases remaining between them. CDR3 size: 14 residues. The chain's CDR3 is CASSQGLGGDEQFF. Here the CDR3 DNA reads TGTGCCAGCAGCCAGGGACTAGGGGGCGATGAGCAGTTCTTC.

This chain links TRBV28 with TRBJ2-5, with D perhaps TRBD2 (6 bases). The germline CDR1 and CDR2 sequences are MDHEN and SYDVKM. V gave up 1 base and J gave up 2 bases, with 14 bases separating them. The CDR3 covers 16 residues. CDR3 loop: CASSLSVAGTQETQYF. CDR3 coding DNA: TGTGCCAGCAGTTTATCTGTTGCGGGAACACAAGAGACCCAGTACTTC.

The chain recombines TRBV20-1 with TRBJ1-2; D gene uncertain. The germline V gene has CDR1 DFQATT and CDR2 SNEGSKA (reference sequence). The CDR3 runs 9 residues. Trimming took 6 bases from V and 7 from J, leaving 6 bases between them. CDR3: CSAPLGYTF. CDR3 bases: TGCAGTGCCCCGCTTGGCTACACCTTC.

V is TRBV13 and J is TRBJ2-2, with D uncertain. Per the germline V gene, CDR1 is PRHDT and CDR2 is FYEKMQ (reference sequence). Trimming took 3 bases from V and 7 from J, leaving 12 bases between them. CDR3 length: 14 residues. CDR3 loop: CASSFGSVNGELFF. In DNA form, the CDR3 reads TGTGCCAGCAGCTTTGGATCGGTAAACGGGGAGCTGTTTTTT. The full variable domain, with the rest looked up from reference TRBV13 and TRBJ2-2, is AAGVIQSPRHLIKEKRETATLKCYPIPRHDTVYWYQQGPGQDPQFLISFYEKMQSDKGSIPDRFSAQQFSDYHSELNMSSLELGDSALYFCASSFGSVNGELFFGEGSRLTVL.

There are a few counts of this clonotype. The V call is TRBV9, the J call TRBJ2-1, with TRBD2 matching over 9 bases. Losses at the gene ends were 0 bases for V and 10 bases for J; bases not matched to a gene: 8. Germline V gene lookup returns CDR1 SGDLS and CDR2 YYNGEE. This CDR3 has 15 residues. This CDR3 reads CASSVEGGRAPEQFF. The CDR3 DNA is TGTGCCAGCAGCGTAGAAGGCGGGAGGGCCCCGGAGCAGTTCTTC.

This chain links TRBV6-1 with TRBJ1-2, with unresolved D. V lost 4 bases, J lost 2 bases, and 17 bases lay in between. The CDR3 loop spans 16 amino acids. CDR1 and CDR2 from the germline V gene are MNHNS and SASEGT. CDR3 sequence reads: CASSGSTERANYGYTF. CDR3 nucleotide sequence: TGTGCCAGCAGTGGGTCCACTGAGAGAGCGAACTATGGCTACACCTTC.